This T cell receptor beta chain comes out of a study of a mutant IDH1 vaccine in newly diagnosed glioma. To note about this clone: Its antigen is as yet unknown.

Libraries were prepared by immunoSEQ multiplex PCR; TCRdb keeps only in-frame clonotypes and omits some of them. The sample has around 84,000 clones; 75% to 90% are singletons. The germline CDR1 and CDR2 sequences are SGDLS and YYNGEE. Trimming cost V 4 bases and J 0 bases; bases outside gene matches: 4. The CDR3 spans 16 residues. This sample's time point: week 47, end of study. The content of each vaccine dose was 300 ug of mutant IDH1 20-mer peptide, and topical imiquimod accompanied it. The sample consisted of PBMCs, taken from a glioma patient whose treatment included an IDH1 peptide vaccine. The receptor was derived from a middle-aged man with glioma. This chain joins TRBV9 and TRBJ1-6; 7 bases match TRBD1. CDR3 in DNA: TGTGCCAGCAGCCGGGACAGCTACTCCTATAATTCACCCCTCCACTTT. Translated: CASSRDSYSYNSPLHF.